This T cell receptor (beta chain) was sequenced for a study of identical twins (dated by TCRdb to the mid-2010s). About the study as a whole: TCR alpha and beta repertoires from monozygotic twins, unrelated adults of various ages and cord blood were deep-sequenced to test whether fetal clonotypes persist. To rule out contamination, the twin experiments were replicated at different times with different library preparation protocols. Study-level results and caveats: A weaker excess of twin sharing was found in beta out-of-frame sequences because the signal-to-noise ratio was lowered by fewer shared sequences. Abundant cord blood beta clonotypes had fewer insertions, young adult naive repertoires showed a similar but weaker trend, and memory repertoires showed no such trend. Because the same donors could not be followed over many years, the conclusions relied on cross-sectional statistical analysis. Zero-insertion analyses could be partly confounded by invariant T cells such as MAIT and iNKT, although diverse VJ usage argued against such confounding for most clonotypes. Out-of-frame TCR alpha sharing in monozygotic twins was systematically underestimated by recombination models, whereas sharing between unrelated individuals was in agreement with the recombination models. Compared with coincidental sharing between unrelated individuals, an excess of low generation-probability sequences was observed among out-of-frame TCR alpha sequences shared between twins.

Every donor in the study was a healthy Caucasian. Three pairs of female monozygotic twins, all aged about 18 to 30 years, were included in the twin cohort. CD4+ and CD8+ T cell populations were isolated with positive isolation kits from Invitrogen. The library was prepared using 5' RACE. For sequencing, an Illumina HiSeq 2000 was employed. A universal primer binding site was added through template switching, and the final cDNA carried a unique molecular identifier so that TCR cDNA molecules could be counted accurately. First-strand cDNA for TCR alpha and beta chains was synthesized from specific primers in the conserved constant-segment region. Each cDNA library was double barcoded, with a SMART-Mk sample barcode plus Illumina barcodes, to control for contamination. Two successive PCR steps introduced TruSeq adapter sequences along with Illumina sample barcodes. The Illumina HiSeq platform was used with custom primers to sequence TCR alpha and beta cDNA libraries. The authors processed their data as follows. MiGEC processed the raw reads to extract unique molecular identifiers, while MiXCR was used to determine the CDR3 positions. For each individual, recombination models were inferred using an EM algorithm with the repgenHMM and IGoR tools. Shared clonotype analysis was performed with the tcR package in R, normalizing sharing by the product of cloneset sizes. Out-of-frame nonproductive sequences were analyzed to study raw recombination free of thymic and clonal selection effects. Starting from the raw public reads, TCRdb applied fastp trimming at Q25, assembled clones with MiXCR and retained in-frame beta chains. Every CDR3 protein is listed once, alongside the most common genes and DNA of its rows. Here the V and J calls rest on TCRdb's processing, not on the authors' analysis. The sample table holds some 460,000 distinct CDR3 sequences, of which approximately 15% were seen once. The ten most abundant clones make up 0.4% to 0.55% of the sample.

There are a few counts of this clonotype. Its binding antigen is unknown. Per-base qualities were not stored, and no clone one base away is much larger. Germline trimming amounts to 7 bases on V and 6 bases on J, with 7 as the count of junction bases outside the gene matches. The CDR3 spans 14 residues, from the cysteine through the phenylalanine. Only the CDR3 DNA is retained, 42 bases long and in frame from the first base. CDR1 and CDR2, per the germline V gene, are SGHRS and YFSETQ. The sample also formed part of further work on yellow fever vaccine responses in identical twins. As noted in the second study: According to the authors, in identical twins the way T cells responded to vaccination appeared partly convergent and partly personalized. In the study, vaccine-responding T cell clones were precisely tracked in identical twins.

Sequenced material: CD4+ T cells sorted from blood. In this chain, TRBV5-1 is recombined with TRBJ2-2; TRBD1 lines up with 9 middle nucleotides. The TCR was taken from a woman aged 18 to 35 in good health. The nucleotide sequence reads TGCGCCAGCGCCGGGACAGGGCGGGCCGGGGAGCTGTTTTTT. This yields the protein CASAGTGRAGELFF.